This paragraph covers one T cell receptor beta chain sequence. V was pared by 9 bases and J by 5 bases, with 9 bases between. Per germline, CDR1 SNHLY and CDR2 FYNNEI. CDR3 size: 11 residues. The sample comes from a study of blood T cell repertoires in COVID-19. Study overall: The United States, Italy and Spain provided the acute and convalescent COVID-19 samples. The analysed material was cDNA or gDNA that came from T cells, B-cell-depleted T cells, or PBMCs.

Study processing details: Nucleated cell number was recorded as an estimate derived from reference gene primer amplification. Assay used: immunoSEQ multiplex PCR; TCRdb lists only in-frame clones, some missing. Clone size and V and J calls were adopted from that table, with D and trimming inferred from the DNA. Counted here are about 24,000 clones, roughly nine tenths occurring once; the ten biggest clones make up roughly 19%. The TCR sequence derives from a human donor in a cohort sampled during active COVID-19. The rearrangement uses TRBV2 and TRBJ2-3, with D unclear. The sequenced material came from peripheral blood. CDR3: CARSSGDTQYF. Written as DNA, the CDR3 is TGTGCCAGGAGTTCCGGAGATACGCAGTATTTT.